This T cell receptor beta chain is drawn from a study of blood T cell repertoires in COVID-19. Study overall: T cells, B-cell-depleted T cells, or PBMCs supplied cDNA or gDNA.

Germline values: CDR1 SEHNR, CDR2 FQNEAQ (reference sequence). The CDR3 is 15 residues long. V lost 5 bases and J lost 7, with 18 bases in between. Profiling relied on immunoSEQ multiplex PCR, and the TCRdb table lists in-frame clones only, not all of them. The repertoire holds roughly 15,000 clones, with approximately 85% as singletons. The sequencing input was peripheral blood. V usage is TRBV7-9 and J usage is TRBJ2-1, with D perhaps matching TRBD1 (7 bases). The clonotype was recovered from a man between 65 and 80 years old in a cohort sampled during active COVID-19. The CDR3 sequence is CASSTQGGFGNEQFF. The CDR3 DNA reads TGTGCCAGCAGCACCCAGGGGGGATTCGGGAATGAGCAGTTCTTC.